Listed here are 2 T cell receptor beta chains from one sample, sequenced in a study of shared clonotypes between healthy human individuals. The assay was immunoSEQ multiplex PCR, and TCRdb's table has in-frame clones only and misses some. Of roughly 2 million clones listed, around 95% are singletons. The sample taken for sequencing was naive CD4+ T cells sorted from blood. Subset: CD45RA+ positively selected. The receptor source for this set is a man between 18 and 35 years old in good health.

The table lists this clone with a count of one. The chain carries TRBV7-3 and TRBJ2-2; D is unclear. V gave up 4 bases and J gave up 7 bases, with 7 bases separating them. The CDR3 is made up of 12 amino acids. The germline gives CDR1 SGHTA, CDR2 FQGTGA. CDR3 DNA: TGTGCCAGCAGCTCCCCCCACGGGGAGCTGTTTTTT. Translation gives CASSSPHGELFF. The whole variable domain, filled in from reference TRBV7-3 and TRBJ2-2, reads GAGVSQTPSNKVTEKGKYVELRCDPISGHTALYWYRQSLGQGPEFLIYFQGTGAADDSGLPNDRFFAVRPEGSVSTLKIQRTERGDSAVYLCASSSPHGELFFGEGSRLTVL.

This CDR3 is CASSTWQGITGELFF. CDR3 DNA sequence: TGTGCCAGCAGCACATGGCAGGGAATAACCGGGGAGCTGTTTTTT. The gene calls are TRBV28 and TRBJ2-2; possibly TRBD1 for D (5 bases). Trimming left V 6 bases short and J 5 bases short, with 16 bases between. Per the germline V gene, CDR1 is MDHEN and CDR2 is SYDVKM. The CDR3 is made up of 15 amino acids.